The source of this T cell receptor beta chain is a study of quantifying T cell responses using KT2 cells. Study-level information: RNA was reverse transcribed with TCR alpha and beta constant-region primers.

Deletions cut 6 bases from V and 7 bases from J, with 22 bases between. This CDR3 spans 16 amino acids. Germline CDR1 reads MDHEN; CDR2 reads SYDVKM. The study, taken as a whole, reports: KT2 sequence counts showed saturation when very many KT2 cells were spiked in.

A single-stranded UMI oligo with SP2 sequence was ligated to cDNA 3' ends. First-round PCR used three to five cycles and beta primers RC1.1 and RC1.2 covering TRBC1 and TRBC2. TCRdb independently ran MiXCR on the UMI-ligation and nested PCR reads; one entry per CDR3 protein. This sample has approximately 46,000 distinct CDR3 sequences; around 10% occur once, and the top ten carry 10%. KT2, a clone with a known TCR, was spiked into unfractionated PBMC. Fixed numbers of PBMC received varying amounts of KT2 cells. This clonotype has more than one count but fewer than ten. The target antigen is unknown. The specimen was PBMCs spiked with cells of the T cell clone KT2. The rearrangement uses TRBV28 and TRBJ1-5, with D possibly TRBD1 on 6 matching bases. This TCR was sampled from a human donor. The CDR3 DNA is TGTGCCAGCAGCCCACCCGCCGGGACAATAGGACAGCCCCAGCATTTT. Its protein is CASSPPAGTIGQPQHF.